One and the same sample provided the 21 T cell receptor beta chains below, sequenced in a study of blood T cell repertoires in COVID-19. Profiled with immunoSEQ multiplex PCR; TCRdb holds only in-frame clones, not every one. Among tens of thousands of clones listed, about 91% were seen once. Sequencing was done on a sample of peripheral blood. These TCRs come from a man in his fifties with active COVID-19.

V is TRBV5-5 and J is TRBJ1-4; perhaps TRBD1 as D (5 bases). V was trimmed by 0 bases and J by 2 bases, leaving 8 bases between them. CDR3 length: 15 amino acids. The germline V gene has CDR1 SGHKS and CDR2 YYEKEE (reference sequence). Here the CDR3 DNA reads TGTGCCAGCAGCTTGGCCGGGGGTACTAATGAAAAACTGTTTTTT. It translates to CASSLAGGTNEKLFF.

The V call is TRBV11-2, the J call TRBJ2-5; 11 nucleotides match TRBD1. Germline V lookup: CDR1 SGHAT, CDR2 FQNNGV. CDR3 length equals 14 residues. V lost 6 bases, J lost 5 bases, and 5 bases stayed unmatched. The CDR3 DNA is TGTGCCAGCAGGCGGGACAGGGGGATGGAGACCCAGTACTTC. As protein: CASRRDRGMETQYF.

With regard to this clone: At one end, the junction sequence differs from germline, possibly due to a read error. J is TRBJ2-3 and V is TRBV27; possibly TRBD2 for D (6 bases). CDR1 is MNHEY and CDR2 is SMNVEV in the germline V gene (reference sequence). The CDR3 is made up of 16 amino acids. The CDR3 nucleotides are TGTGTCAGCAGTTTATTCTACGGGAGTCGTTCAGATACGCAGTATTTT. This encodes CVSSLFYGSRSDTQYF.

The chain combines TRBV28 with TRBJ1-5, with D possibly matching TRBD1 (6 bases). Germline V gene data show CDR1 as MDHEN and CDR2 as SYDVKM. The CDR3 spans 15 residues. V gave up 4 bases and J gave up 0 bases, with 10 bases separating them. CDR3 DNA sequence: TGTGCCAGCAGTTCTGACAGGTATAGCAATCAGCCCCAGCATTTT. It specifies CASSSDRYSNQPQHF.

The rearrangement joins TRBV13 to TRBJ2-7; the match to TRBD2 covers 8 bases. V lost 0 bases, J lost 4 bases, and 8 bases stayed unmatched. Germline values: CDR1 PRHDT, CDR2 FYEKMQ (reference sequence). This CDR3 has 16 amino acids. The CDR3 protein is CASSLGGLAGSYEQYF. CDR3 bases: TGTGCCAGCAGCTTAGGGGGGCTAGCGGGTTCGTACGAGCAGTACTTC.

The rearrangement uses TRBV30 and TRBJ1-5, with TRBD1 identical over 9 bases. With 1 base clipped from V and 4 bases from J, the junction kept 11 bases outside the gene matches. This CDR3 comprises 17 residues. Per the germline V gene, CDR1 is GTSNPN and CDR2 is SVGIG (reference sequence). CDR3 amino acids: CAWSDPWDRDLNQPQHF. CDR3 coding DNA: TGTGCCTGGAGTGATCCTTGGGACAGGGATCTTAATCAGCCCCAGCATTTT. The full variable domain, completed using reference TRBV30 and TRBJ1-5, is SQTIHQWPATLVQPVGSPLSLECTVEGTSNPNLYWYRQAAGRGLQLLFYSVGIGQISSEVPQNLSASRPQDRQFILSSKKLLLSDSGFYLCAWSDPWDRDLNQPQHFGDGTRLSIL.

CDR3 amino acids: CASSPDRGSNGNTIYF. In DNA, the CDR3 is TGCGCCAGCAGCCCGGACAGGGGATCGAATGGAAACACCATATATTTT. The J gene is TRBJ1-3, the V gene TRBV5-1; 9 nucleotides line up with TRBD1. The CDR3 extends over 16 amino acids. The V gene end was trimmed by 4 bases and the J gene end by 3 bases; junction bases not matched to a gene: 8. Per the germline V gene, CDR1 is SGHRS and CDR2 is YFSETQ.

This chain links TRBV5-1 with TRBJ2-1; 8 positions match TRBD1. V gave up 4 bases and J gave up 15 bases; unmatched junction bases: 9. The CDR3 spans 12 residues. Per the germline V gene, CDR1 is SGHRS and CDR2 is YFSETQ. The CDR3 DNA follows: TGCGCCAGCAGCCTGCGACAGGGGATGTCGTTCTTC. Translation: CASSLRQGMSFF.

J is TRBJ1-4 and V is TRBV6-4; 10 bases fit TRBD1. CDR1 is MRHNA and CDR2 is SNTAGT in the germline V gene. V shed 0 bases and J 5 bases; nucleotides not matched to a gene: 0. The CDR3 totals 15 residues. The CDR3 is CASSDSTGGNEKLFF. CDR3 sequence (DNA): TGTGCCAGCAGTGACTCGACAGGGGGCAATGAAAAACTGTTTTTT.

This clone was recorded once. V and J are TRBV6-6 and TRBJ1-4; TRBD1 matches 9 bases. In germline, CDR1 is MNHNY, CDR2 SVGAGI (reference sequence). This CDR3 is built from 15 residues. J gave up 7 bases and V 2 bases, and 5 bases lay outside the gene matches. The CDR3 here is CASSYPGQGFEKLFF. The CDR3 nucleotides read TGTGCCAGCAGTTACCCGGGACAGGGTTTTGAAAAACTGTTTTTT.

The chain recombines TRBV3-1 (or the pseudogene TRBV3-2) with TRBJ1-1, with a weak D call TRBD1 (5 bases). The CDR3 is 19 residues long. In germline, CDR1 is LGHDT, CDR2 YNNKEL (reference sequence). Trimming took 1 base from V and 0 from J, leaving 21 bases between them. The CDR3: CASSQGLGGVGPMNTEAFF. The CDR3 DNA is TGTGCCAGCAGCCAAGGTCTCGGGGGTGTGGGGCCAATGAACACTGAAGCTTTCTTT.

The CDR3 region is CASSVQGTGRFTDTQYF. CDR3 DNA sequence: TGTGCCAGCAGTGTCCAAGGGACAGGGCGCTTCACAGATACGCAGTATTTT. The V and J genes are TRBV28 and TRBJ2-3, with 9 nucleotides matching TRBD1. CDR1 and CDR2 from the germline V gene are MDHEN and SYDVKM. The CDR3 loop spans 17 amino acids. Trimming cost V 5 bases and J 2 bases; bases outside gene matches: 11.

The chain links TRBV3-1 (or the pseudogene TRBV3-2) to TRBJ2-1; 9 bases are a match to TRBD1. The V and J ends lost 0 bases and 6 bases, in that order; junction bases with no gene match: 3. Germline V gene data show CDR1 as LGHDT and CDR2 as YNNKEL (reference sequence). The CDR3 runs 15 residues. The CDR3, as DNA: TGTGCCAGCAGCCAAGAATTGACAGGGGGCAATGAGCAGTTCTTC. It is translated as CASSQELTGGNEQFF.

This sequence joins TRBV28 and TRBJ1-5; a weak D match, TRBD1 (6 bases). Trimming cost V 3 bases and J 7 bases, with 13 bases left between them. The CDR3 length is 14 residues. Germline CDR1 and CDR2: MDHEN and SYDVKM. In DNA form, the CDR3 reads TGTGCCAGCAGTTTTGTACAGGGAGGGCAGCCCCAGCATTTT. It is translated as CASSFVQGGQPQHF.

The chain has TRBV15 and TRBJ2-7, with D possibly being TRBD2 (5 bases). V lost 3 bases and J 7 bases, leaving 16 bases between the germline ends. Per germline, CDR1 LNHNV and CDR2 YYDKDF (reference sequence). The CDR3 totals 14 residues. The CDR3: CATSSGLAPREQYF. DNA of the CDR3: TGTGCCACCAGCAGCGGCCTAGCCCCTCGAGAGCAGTACTTC.

The genes are TRBV5-6 and TRBJ2-5, with 7 bases that match TRBD2. Germline V CDR1 and CDR2: SGHDT, YYEEEE. This CDR3 comprises 15 residues. With V trimmed by 2 bases and J by 4 bases, 8 bases remained unmatched. This chain's CDR3 is CASSFTGGRGETQYF. CDR3 in DNA: TGTGCCAGCAGCTTCACCGGGGGGAGGGGAGAGACCCAGTACTTC.

This clone was detected once. J is TRBJ2-7 and V is TRBV11-2; TRBD1 is a possible D gene (6 bases). Germline V lookup: CDR1 SGHAT, CDR2 FQNNGV. V lost 7 bases, J lost 2 bases, and 21 bases lay in between. The CDR3 is 16 amino acids. CDR3 bases: TGTGCCAGCATCGACCCCGGCAGGGGCACGACCTACGAGCAGTACTTC. Residues: CASIDPGRGTTYEQYF.

V gene TRBV5-8 combines with J gene TRBJ1-2, with TRBD1 as a possible D gene (5 bases). Germline lookup yields CDR1 SGHTS and CDR2 YDEGEE. V lost 1 base to trimming and J lost 4 bases, with 11 bases between them. This CDR3 contains 14 residues. In nucleotides, the CDR3 is TGTGCCAGCAGCTTGAGGGGAGGTGCCTATGGCTACACCTTC. It encodes CASSLRGGAYGYTF. Full variable domain (missing parts from reference TRBV5-8 and TRBJ1-2): EAGVTQSPTHLIKTRGQQATLRCSPISGHTSVYWYQQALGLGLQFLLWYDEGEERNRGNFPPRFSGRQFPNYSSELNVNALELEDSALYLCASSLRGGAYGYTFGSGTRLTVV.

This chain connects TRBV19 to TRBJ1-3, with 11 bases lining up with TRBD1. V was pared by 4 bases and J by 0 bases, with 5 bases of the junction left unmatched. The germline V gene encodes CDR1 LNHDA and CDR2 SQIVND (reference sequence). The CDR3 spans 17 residues. CDR3 region: CASSRTGGDLSGNTIYF. The CDR3 DNA reads TGTGCCAGTAGTAGGACAGGGGGCGACCTCTCTGGAAACACCATATATTTT.

This clone was counted a single time. The V and J genes are TRBV28 and TRBJ2-3; 12 positions agree with TRBD2. V shed 3 bases and J 9 bases; nucleotides not matched to a gene: 7. CDR3 length equals 15 residues. Germline values: CDR1 MDHEN, CDR2 SYDVKM. The CDR3 sequence is CASSFLAGGRETQYF. CDR3 in DNA: TGTGCCAGCAGTTTCCTAGCGGGGGGGAGAGAAACGCAGTATTTT. The variable domain in full, with the rest retrieved from reference TRBV28 and TRBJ2-3, is DVKVTQSSRYLVKRTGEKVFLECVQDMDHENMFWYRQDPGLGLRLIYFSYDVKMKEKGDIPEGYSVSREKKERFSLILESASTNQTSMYLCASSFLAGGRETQYFGPGTRLTVL.

The CDR3 protein is CASSQEGTGRAPLHF. The DNA of the CDR3 is TGCGCCAGCAGCCAAGAAGGGACAGGGAGAGCACCCCTCCACTTT. The gene calls are TRBV4-1 and TRBJ1-6, with 9 bases matching TRBD1. Germline V CDR1 and CDR2: MGHRA, YSYEKL. This CDR3 is 15 amino acids long. The trim removed 0 bases at V and 11 bases at J, leaving 5 bases unmatched.